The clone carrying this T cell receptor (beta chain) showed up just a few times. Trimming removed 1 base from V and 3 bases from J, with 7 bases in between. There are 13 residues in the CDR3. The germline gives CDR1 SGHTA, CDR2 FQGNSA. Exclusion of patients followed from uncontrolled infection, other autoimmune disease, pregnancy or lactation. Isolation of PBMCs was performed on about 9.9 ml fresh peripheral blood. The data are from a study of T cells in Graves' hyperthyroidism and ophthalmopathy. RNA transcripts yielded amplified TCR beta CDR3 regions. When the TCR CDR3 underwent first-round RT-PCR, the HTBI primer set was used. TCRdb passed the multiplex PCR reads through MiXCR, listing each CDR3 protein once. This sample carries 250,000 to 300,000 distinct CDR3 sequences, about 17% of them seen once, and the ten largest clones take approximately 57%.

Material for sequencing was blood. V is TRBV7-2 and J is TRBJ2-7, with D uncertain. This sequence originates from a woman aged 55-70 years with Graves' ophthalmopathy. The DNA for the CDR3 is TGTGCCAGCAGCTTAGTGGGCCGCTACGAGCAGTACTTC. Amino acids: CASSLVGRYEQYF.